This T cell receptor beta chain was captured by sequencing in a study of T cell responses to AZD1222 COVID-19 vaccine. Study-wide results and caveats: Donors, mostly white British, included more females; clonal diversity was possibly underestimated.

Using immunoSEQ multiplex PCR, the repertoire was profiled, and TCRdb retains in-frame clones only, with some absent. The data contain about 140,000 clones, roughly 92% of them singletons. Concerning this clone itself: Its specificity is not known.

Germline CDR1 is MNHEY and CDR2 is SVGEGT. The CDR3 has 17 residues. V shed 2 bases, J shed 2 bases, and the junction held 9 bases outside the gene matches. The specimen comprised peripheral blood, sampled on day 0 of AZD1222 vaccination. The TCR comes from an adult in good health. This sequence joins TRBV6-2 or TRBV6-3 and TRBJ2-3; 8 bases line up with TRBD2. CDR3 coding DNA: TGTGCCAGCAGTTACATAGCGGGACGAACGGTCACAGATACGCAGTATTTT. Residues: CASSYIAGRTVTDTQYF.